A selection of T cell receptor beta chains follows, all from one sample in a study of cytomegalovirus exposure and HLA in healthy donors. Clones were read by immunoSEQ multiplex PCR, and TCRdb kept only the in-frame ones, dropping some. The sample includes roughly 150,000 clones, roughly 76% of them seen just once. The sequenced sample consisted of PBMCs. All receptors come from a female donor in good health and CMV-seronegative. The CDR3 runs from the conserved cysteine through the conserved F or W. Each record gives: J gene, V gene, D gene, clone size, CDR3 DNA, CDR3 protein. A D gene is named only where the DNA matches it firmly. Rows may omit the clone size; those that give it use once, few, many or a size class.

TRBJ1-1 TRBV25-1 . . TGTGCCAGCAAAAAGGGGAGGGACACTGAAGCTTTCTTT CASKKGRDTEAFF
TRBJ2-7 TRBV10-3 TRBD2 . TGTGCCATCAGTGAGTCGGGACTAGCGGGGAATACCAGGCGCGAGCAGTACTTC CAISESGLAGNTRREQYF
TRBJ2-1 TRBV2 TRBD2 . TGTGCCAGCAGGACTAGCGGACCCAGCTCCTACAATGAGCAGTTCTTC CASRTSGPSSYNEQFF
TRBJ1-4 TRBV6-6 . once TGTGCCAGCAGTTACTCGAGGGGCGGGGTATTAGAAAAACTGTTTTTT CASSYSRGGVLEKLFF
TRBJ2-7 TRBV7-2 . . TGTGCCAGCAGCAGAGGGGGAAGCTCCTACGAGCAGTACTTC CASSRGGSSYEQYF
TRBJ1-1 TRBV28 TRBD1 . TGTGCCAGCAGTTCCAGTCCCGGGACAGGGGCGAACACTGAAGCTTTCTTT CASSSSPGTGANTEAFF
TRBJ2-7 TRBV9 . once TGTGCCAGCAGCGTAGCACAGGACTCCTACGAGCAGTACTTC CASSVAQDSYEQYF
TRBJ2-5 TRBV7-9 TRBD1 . TGTGCCAGCAGCCCAACAGGGGAAGGAGAGACCCAGTACTTC CASSPTGEGETQYF
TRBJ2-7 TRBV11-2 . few TGTGCCAGCAGCTTAGCCCCGGGACTTTCTTACGAGCAGTACTTC CASSLAPGLSYEQYF
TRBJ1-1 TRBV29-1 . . TGCAGCGTTTTATCGGGGAACACTGAAGCTTTCTTT CSVLSGNTEAFF
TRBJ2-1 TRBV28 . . TGTGCCAGCTTAGCGGTTCCTTACAATGAGCAGTTCTTC CASLAVPYNEQFF
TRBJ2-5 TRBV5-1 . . TGCGCCAGCAGCCCGACTATCCCAGGAAGGTACCAAGAGACCCAGTACTTC CASSPTIPGRYQETQYF
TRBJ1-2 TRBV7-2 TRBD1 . TGTGCCAGCAGCTTCGGACAGGGCGGGGGCTACACCTTC CASSFGQGGGYTF
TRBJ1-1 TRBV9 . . TGTGCCAGCAGCGTAGGAATAGGTGAGGGCGAGGACACTGAAGCTTTCTTT CASSVGIGEGEDTEAFF
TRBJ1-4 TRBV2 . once TGTGCCAGCAACATTTTGTCGGGAGATGAAAAACTGTTTTTT CASNILSGDEKLFF
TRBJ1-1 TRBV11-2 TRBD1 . TGTGCCAGCAGCTTAGGCCCAACAGGGGACACTGAAGCTTTCTTT CASSLGPTGDTEAFF
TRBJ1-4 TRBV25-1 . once TGTGCCAGCAGTGAACCTAGGGGCGGTGAAAAACTGTTTTTT CASSEPRGGEKLFF